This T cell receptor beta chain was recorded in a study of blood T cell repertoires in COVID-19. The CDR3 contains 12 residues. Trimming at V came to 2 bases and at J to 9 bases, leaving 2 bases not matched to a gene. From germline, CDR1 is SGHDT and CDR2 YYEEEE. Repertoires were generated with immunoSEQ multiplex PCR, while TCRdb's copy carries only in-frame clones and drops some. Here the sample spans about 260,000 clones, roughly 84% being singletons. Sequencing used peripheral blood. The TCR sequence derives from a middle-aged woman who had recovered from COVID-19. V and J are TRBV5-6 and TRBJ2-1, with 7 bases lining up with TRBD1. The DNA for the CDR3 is TGTGCCAGCAGCTTACACAGGGGTGAGCAGTTCTTC. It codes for CASSLHRGEQFF.